This T cell receptor beta chain comes out of a study of shared clonotypes between healthy human individuals. On the study more broadly: Participating donors consisted of a couple of women and a few men aged 18 to 49. Donors had three CD4 naive, three CD4 memory, two CD8 naive and one CD8 memory plate apiece. Study-wide findings and caveats: Donor clonotype sharing was expected to depend on sequencing depth. Naive CD4 clonotypes were shared across several donors at about 5%.

Details on this clone: Its antigen remains unidentified.

With 5 bases removed from V and 0 bases from J, the gap between germline ends came to 20 bases. Germline CDR1 is LNHNV and CDR2 is YYDKDF (reference sequence). The CDR3 is made up of 17 amino acids. Profiled with immunoSEQ multiplex PCR; TCRdb holds only in-frame clones, not every one. The sample has 640,000 or so clones; about two thirds are singletons. The sequenced sample was memory CD4+ T cells sorted from blood. Specified subset: CD45RA-negative fraction. The clonotype was recovered from a woman in her 30s in good health. The chain combines TRBV15 with TRBJ2-7, with a weak D call TRBD2 (5 bases). CDR3 sequence: CATSEVVGVHFSYEQYF. The CDR3 bases are TGTGCCACCAGCGAAGTAGTCGGGGTCCATTTCTCCTACGAGCAGTACTTC.